The 30 T cell receptor beta chains below come from one sample, sequenced in a study of blood T cell dynamics during melanoma immunotherapy. Assay: immunoSEQ multiplex PCR; the TCRdb copy retains only in-frame clones and omits some. Of about 14,000 clones in the sample, roughly 85% are singletons; the top ten hold around 5%. Indicated time point: week 3, after first cycle of checkpoint inhibitor. Sequencing was performed on blood, taken from a patient treated with checkpoint blockade. These TCRs come from a human donor with melanoma.

This clone was observed a handful of times. CDR3 sequence reads: CASRSPGFGYGYTF. In nucleotides, the CDR3 is TGTGCCAGCAGATCCCCAGGGTTTGGCTATGGCTACACCTTC. This chain uses TRBV28 with TRBJ1-2; a possible D gene is TRBD1 (5 bases). Germline V CDR1 and CDR2: MDHEN, SYDVKM. The CDR3 contains 14 residues. The V end lost 6 bases, the J end lost 4 bases, and 15 bases lay between the germline ends.

The CDR3 DNA reads as TGTGCCAGCAGCTTTACTCCGGACAGGGGTATCGATGAGCAGTTCTTC. Translated: CASSFTPDRGIDEQFF. This chain links TRBV11-3 with TRBJ2-1; TRBD1 aligns across 9 bases. Germline values: CDR1 SGHNT, CDR2 YENEEA. The CDR3 is 16 residues long. V gave up 3 bases and J gave up 8 bases; unmatched junction bases: 11.

This sequence joins TRBV28 and TRBJ2-1; 11 bases are shared with TRBD2. CDR1 and CDR2 (germline): MDHEN, SYDVKM. The junction had 9 bases not matched to a gene; V was cut back by 5 bases and J by 9 bases. The CDR3 covers 15 residues. CDR3 residues: CASSRLAGTPGEQFF. The CDR3 DNA sequence: TGTGCCAGCAGTCGACTAGCGGGAACCCCTGGTGAGCAGTTCTTC. The full variable domain, in which reference TRBV28 and TRBJ2-1 provide the parts outside the CDR3, is DVKVTQSSRYLVKRTGEKVFLECVQDMDHENMFWYRQDPGLGLRLIYFSYDVKMKEKGDIPEGYSVSREKKERFSLILESASTNQTSMYLCASSRLAGTPGEQFFGPGTRLTVL.

V and J are TRBV7-2 and TRBJ2-1, with a tentative D call TRBD2 (5 bases). V gave up 6 bases and J gave up 9 bases, with 15 bases separating them. This CDR3 has 13 residues. The germline V gene encodes CDR1 SGHTA and CDR2 FQGNSA. CDR3: CASRPVSRGEQFF. DNA for the CDR3: TGTGCCAGCAGGCCTGTTTCACGGGGTGAGCAGTTCTTC.

The chain carries TRBV6-6 and TRBJ2-7; the match to TRBD2 covers 7 bases. Germline V gene data show CDR1 as MNHNY and CDR2 as SVGAGI (reference sequence). Germline trimming cut 7 bases from V and 4 bases from J; bases unmatched to any gene: 10. The CDR3 has 14 amino acids. The CDR3 sequence: CASIQGGSGYEQYF. In nucleotides, the CDR3 is TGTGCCAGCATCCAAGGCGGGAGTGGTTACGAGCAGTACTTC.

This chain joins TRBV27 and TRBJ2-7, with D perhaps TRBD1 (5 bases). This CDR3 region has 15 residues. CDR1 and CDR2 from the germline V gene are MNHEY and SMNVEV (reference sequence). Trimming pared 3 bases from V and 3 bases from J, leaving 15 bases between. In DNA form, the CDR3 reads TGTGCCAGCAGTTTCTTACCCGCGACAGTCTACGAGCAGTACTTC. It translates to CASSFLPATVYEQYF.

The chain couples TRBV15 to TRBJ2-5; D is ambiguous. Judging by the DNA end, TRBJ2-7 fits better; the J call may be wrong. Germline assignment: CDR1 LNHNV and CDR2 YYDKDF (reference sequence). The CDR3 has 15 residues. Here the CDR3 reads CATSREVGKSYEQYF. Here the CDR3 DNA reads TGTGCCACCAGCAGAGAAGTGGGCAAGTCCTACGAGCAGTACTTC.

V usage is TRBV5-4 and J usage is TRBJ2-1; no definite D call. V lost 2 bases and J lost 5, with 11 bases in between. Germline assignment: CDR1 SGHNT and CDR2 YYREEE (reference sequence). There are 14 residues in the CDR3. The CDR3 region has the DNA TGTGCCAGCAGCTTTCCCAGCGACGACAATGAGCAGTTCTTC. It encodes CASSFPSDDNEQFF.

The chain joins TRBV19 to TRBJ1-6; D gene ambiguous. Germline-derived CDR1 and CDR2 are LNHDA and SQIVND (reference sequence). CDR3 length: 15 amino acids. Trimming cost V 3 bases and J 1 base, with 7 bases left between them. CDR3 sequence reads: CASSIRISYNSPLHF. As DNA, the CDR3 is TGTGCCAGTAGTATTCGAATATCCTATAATTCACCCCTCCACTTT.

The gene calls are TRBV28 and TRBJ1-5; TRBD1 matches 7 bases. Germline lookup yields CDR1 MDHEN and CDR2 SYDVKM. V trimming: 4 bases; J trimming: 3 bases; junction bases outside the gene matches: 3. This CDR3 has 14 residues. CDR3 nucleotide sequence: TGTGCCAGCAGTTCGACAGGGAACAATCAGCCCCAGCATTTT. It is translated as CASSSTGNNQPQHF.

This chain uses TRBV7-2 with TRBJ1-5; D is undetermined. Trimming stripped 5 bases from V and 2 bases from J, with 16 bases between. This CDR3 has 16 residues. Germline loops: CDR1 SGHTA, CDR2 FQGNSA. For the CDR3, the DNA is TGTGCCAGCAGCCCCACAAGAGTTTTAGGCAATCAGCCCCAGCATTTT. Its protein is CASSPTRVLGNQPQHF.

The J gene is TRBJ2-7, the V gene TRBV7-2; TRBD2 matches at 12 bases. CDR3 length: 21 residues. CDR1 SGHTA and CDR2 FQGNSA come from the germline V gene. The junction had 15 bases not matched to a gene; V was cut back by 0 bases and J by 0 bases. In DNA form, the CDR3 reads TGTGCCAGCAGCTTAGCTTGGTTTCGGGCTAGCGGGAGGGTAAGCTCCTACGAGCAGTACTTC. Its protein product is CASSLAWFRASGRVSSYEQYF. Drawing the rest from reference TRBV7-2 and TRBJ2-7, the complete variable domain is GAGVSQSPSNKVTEKGKDVELRCDPISGHTALYWYRQSLGQGLEFLIYFQGNSAPDKSGLPSDRFSAERTGGSVSTLTIQRTQQEDSAVYLCASSLAWFRASGRVSSYEQYFGPGTRLTVT.

The chain recombines TRBV19 with TRBJ1-4; D unclear. CDR3 length equals 15 residues. Trimming took off 6 bases at V and 0 bases at J, with 11 bases between the two ends. Germline CDR1 is LNHDA and CDR2 is SQIVND (reference sequence). CDR3 in DNA: TGTGCCAGTAGCCAGATCCCTTCAACTAATGAAAAACTGTTTTTT. Protein: CASSQIPSTNEKLFF.

V and J are TRBV11-2 and TRBJ2-1; D gene uncertain. V was pared by 5 bases and J by 3 bases, with 11 bases between. Looked up from germline, CDR1 is SGHAT and CDR2 is FQNNGV. The CDR3 has 14 residues. CDR3 sequence (DNA): TGTGCCAGCAGCAATCGACTGGGCTACAATGAGCAGTTCTTC. This translates into CASSNRLGYNEQFF. Variable domain in full (rest from reference TRBV11-2 and TRBJ2-1): EAGVAQSPRYKIIEKRQSVAFWCNPISGHATLYWYQQILGQGPKLLIQFQNNGVVDDSQLPKDRFSAERLKGVDSTLKIQPAKLEDSAVYLCASSNRLGYNEQFFGPGTRLTVL.

This clone has just a few counts. V and J are TRBV30 and TRBJ1-2; D unclear. The V gene's germline CDR1 is GTSNPN and CDR2 SVGIG (reference sequence). The CDR3 runs to 15 residues. The V end was cut by 7 bases, the J end by 8 bases, with 26 bases between. Written as DNA, the CDR3 is TGTGCCTCCCTTCAGGCACCCTCACTTCACGGCGGCTACACCTTC. Residues: CASLQAPSLHGGYTF.

The rearrangement joins TRBV29-1 to TRBJ1-2, with 9 bases lining up with TRBD1. Unmatched junction bases numbered 9, after V lost 7 bases and J lost 6 bases. CDR3 length: 13 residues. The V gene's germline CDR1 is SQVTM and CDR2 ANQGSEA. The CDR3 reads CSATGGLGDGYTF. CDR3 sequence (DNA): TGCAGCGCTACAGGGGGCCTTGGGGATGGCTACACCTTC.

This clone is a singleton in its sample. The chain couples TRBV2 to TRBJ2-3; D unresolved. V shed 5 bases and J shed 2 bases, with 5 bases lying between them. The CDR3 covers 12 residues. Germline CDR1 SNHLY, CDR2 FYNNEI. The CDR3, as DNA: TGTGCCAGCAGTCCCTACACAGATACGCAGTATTTT. This translates into CASSPYTDTQYF.

The J gene is TRBJ2-6, the V gene TRBV7-2; no reliable D call. Deletions cut 4 bases from V and 0 bases from J, with 7 bases between. CDR3 length: 15 amino acids. Germline assignment: CDR1 SGHTA and CDR2 FQGNSA. Here the CDR3 DNA reads TGTGCCAGCAGCTATTTGGGCTCTGGGGCCAACGTCCTGACTTTC. This encodes CASSYLGSGANVLTF.

The chain recombines TRBV18 with TRBJ2-3; 14 nucleotides align to TRBD2. Trimming removed 3 bases from V and 2 bases from J; junction bases left unmatched: 10. Germline V lookup: CDR1 KGHSH, CDR2 LQKENI. The CDR3 totals 19 residues. The DNA of the CDR3 is TGTGCCAGCTCACCCGGGACTAGCGGGAGTCTGCCCCTCACAGATACGCAGTATTTT. It encodes CASSPGTSGSLPLTDTQYF. The entire variable domain, with the rest obtained from reference TRBV18 and TRBJ2-3, is as follows: NAGVMQNPRHLVRRRGQEARLRCSPMKGHSHVYWYRQLPEEGLKFMVYLQKENIIDESGMPKERFSAEFPKEGPSILRIQQVVRGDSAAYFCASSPGTSGSLPLTDTQYFGPGTRLTVL.

The V gene is TRBV19, the J gene TRBJ1-2, with TRBD1 identical over 7 bases. The CDR3 spans 13 residues. The V gene's germline CDR1 is LNHDA and CDR2 SQIVND (reference sequence). The ends lost 4 bases at V and 13 bases at J; junction bases unmatched: 12. The CDR3 sequence: CASSTRDRNPSTF. The CDR3 DNA sequence: TGTGCCAGTAGTACCCGGGACAGAAATCCTTCCACCTTC.

The genes are TRBV6-1 and TRBJ1-2, with D perhaps matching TRBD1 (5 bases). From germline, CDR1 is MNHNS and CDR2 SASEGT. Trimming stripped 3 bases from V and 2 bases from J, with 7 bases between. This CDR3 spans 13 amino acids. For the CDR3, the DNA is TGTGCCAGCAGTGACCAGGGAAACTATGGCTACACCTTC. As protein: CASSDQGNYGYTF.

The chain joins TRBV9 to TRBJ1-2; D is possibly TRBD1 (5 bases). The CDR3 has 15 residues. From germline, CDR1 is SGDLS and CDR2 YYNGEE. Trimming cost V 0 bases and J 3 bases, with 12 bases left between them. CDR3 loop: CASSVGAGSDYGYTF. CDR3 sequence (DNA): TGTGCCAGCAGCGTAGGGGCAGGGTCGGACTATGGCTACACCTTC.

This chain uses TRBV28 with TRBJ2-7; tentatively, D is TRBD2 (6 bases). The ends were cut back, 6 bases at V and 7 bases at J, with 13 bases in the middle. The CDR3 has 12 amino acids. In germline, CDR1 is MDHEN, CDR2 SYDVKM. CDR3 sequence reads: CASSLLAYEQYF. CDR3 nucleotide sequence: TGTGCCAGCAGCCTTCTAGCGTATGAGCAGTACTTC.

The chain is built from TRBV7-9 and TRBJ2-3; 14 nucleotides align to TRBD2. Germline CDR1 is SEHNR and CDR2 is FQNEAQ (reference sequence). The CDR3 length is 17 residues. Trimming at V came to 5 bases and at J to 6 bases, leaving 10 bases not matched to a gene. The CDR3 sequence is CASSEPGLAGVWDTQYF. In DNA form, the CDR3 reads TGTGCCAGCAGCGAACCGGGACTAGCGGGAGTCTGGGATACGCAGTATTTT.

The gene calls are TRBV28 and TRBJ1-5; D is undetermined. The CDR3 is 9 residues long. Trimming cost V 8 bases and J 5 bases, with 1 base left between them. The germline gives CDR1 MDHEN, CDR2 SYDVKM. CDR3 nucleotide sequence: TGTGCCAGCCATCAGCCCCAGCATTTT. Translating it yields CASHQPQHF.

The V gene is TRBV14, the J gene TRBJ2-7, with D perhaps matching TRBD1 (5 bases). Trimming left V 3 bases short and J 2 bases short, with 8 bases between. This CDR3 is 13 amino acids long. The V gene's germline CDR1 is SGHDN and CDR2 FVKESK. The CDR3 is CASSQDTTYEQYF. The CDR3 bases are TGTGCCAGCAGCCAGGACACCACCTACGAGCAGTACTTC.

The chain has TRBV5-4 and TRBJ2-2, with unresolved D. Germline V gene sequence: CDR1 SGHNT, CDR2 YYREEE (reference sequence). Trimming stripped 0 bases from V and 8 bases from J, with 5 bases between. CDR3 length: 12 amino acids. This CDR3 is CASSLELGELFF. The CDR3, as DNA: TGTGCCAGCAGCTTGGAGTTAGGGGAGCTGTTTTTT. Full variable domain (missing parts from reference TRBV5-4 and TRBJ2-2): ETGVTQSPTHLIKTRGQQVTLRCSSQSGHNTVSWYQQALGQGPQFIFQYYREEENGRGNFPPRFSGLQFPNYSSELNVNALELDDSALYLCASSLELGELFFGEGSRLTVL.

Here the CDR3 reads CASSPRLQETQYF. CDR3 in DNA: TGTGCCAGCTCACCAAGACTCCAGGAGACCCAGTACTTC. The rearrangement uses TRBV18 and TRBJ2-5; no clear D gene. The CDR3 consists of 13 residues. Germline V gene sequence: CDR1 KGHSH, CDR2 LQKENI. The V and J ends lost 2 bases and 5 bases respectively, with 9 bases between them. Combining the CDR3 with reference TRBV18 and TRBJ2-5 gives the whole variable domain NAGVMQNPRHLVRRRGQEARLRCSPMKGHSHVYWYRQLPEEGLKFMVYLQKENIIDESGMPKERFSAEFPKEGPSILRIQQVVRGDSAAYFCASSPRLQETQYFGPGTRLLVL.

The chain is built from TRBV5-6 and TRBJ2-5; D may be TRBD1 (5 bases). CDR1 SGHDT and CDR2 YYEEEE come from the germline V gene. V gave up 2 bases and J gave up 4 bases, with 9 bases separating them. There are 13 residues in the CDR3. CDR3 nucleotide sequence: TGTGCCAGCAGCTTCCAGGGTCCAGAGACCCAGTACTTC. It translates to CASSFQGPETQYF.

The V call is TRBV5-1, the J call TRBJ2-1; either TRBD1 or TRBD2 may supply D (6 bases each). Germline loops: CDR1 SGHRS, CDR2 YFSETQ. CDR3 size: 17 residues. The V end was cut by 0 bases, the J end by 1 base, with 14 bases between. The CDR3 region has the DNA TGCGCCAGCAGCTTGGCCGGGGGCGGGCCATCCTACAATGAGCAGTTCTTC. It encodes CASSLAGGGPSYNEQFF.